The rows below give T cell receptor beta chains drawn from one sample of a study of radiotherapy plus CTLA-4 blockade in lung cancer. Assay used: immunoSEQ multiplex PCR; TCRdb lists only in-frame clones, some missing. The sample shows some 50,000 clones, approximately 79% of them seen only once. Sequencing was performed on peripheral blood, taken from a patient treated with radiotherapy plus ipilimumab. The receptors originated from a human donor with non-small cell lung cancer who had a partial response to radiotherapy plus ipilimumab. CDR3s include the opening cysteine and the closing phenylalanine or tryptophan. Each record gives: D gene, V gene, clone size, J gene, CDR3 protein, CDR3 DNA. A D gene is named only where the DNA matches it firmly. Clone sizes are given selectively: once, few, many, or a class where the clone is expanded.

>TRBD1|TRBV2|.|TRBJ1-4
CASTVTGTTNEKLFF
TGTGCCAGCACCGTGACAGGGACAACTAATGAAAAACTGTTTTTT
>TRBD2|TRBV6-6|.|TRBJ2-1
CASSYSNLAGRNEQFF
TGTGCCAGCAGTTACTCGAATCTAGCGGGGCGCAATGAGCAGTTCTTC
>TRBD1|TRBV4-2|once|TRBJ2-1
CASSSGTGDNEQFF
TGTGCCAGCAGCTCCGGGACAGGGGACAATGAGCAGTTCTTC
>.|TRBV5-6|.|TRBJ2-5
CASSFGFQETQYF
TGTGCCAGCAGCTTCGGTTTCCAAGAGACCCAGTACTTC
>.|TRBV5-4|.|TRBJ1-2
CASSSSSGLVGYGYTF
TGTGCCAGCAGCTCCTCCTCAGGCCTCGTCGGCTATGGCTACACCTTC
>.|TRBV29-1|.|TRBJ2-1
CSVPTASSYNEQFF
TGCAGCGTTCCGACAGCCAGCTCCTACAATGAGCAGTTCTTC
>TRBD1|TRBV27|.|TRBJ2-7
CASSRRTGTGSYEQYF
TGTGCCAGCAGTCGAAGAACCGGGACAGGGTCCTACGAGCAGTACTTC
>.|TRBV5-4|.|TRBJ1-3
CASSQGGKSGNTIYF
TGTGCCAGCAGCCAGGGAGGGAAATCAGGAAACACCATATATTTT
>.|TRBV29-1|.|TRBJ2-7
CSVSGGDSPGDEQYF
TGCAGCGTTTCCGGGGGGGACAGCCCTGGGGACGAGCAGTACTTC
>TRBD1|TRBV4-2|.|TRBJ2-2
CASSQETGGITGELFF
TGTGCCAGCAGCCAAGAGACAGGGGGGATCACCGGGGAGCTGTTTTTT
>.|TRBV11-2|.|TRBJ1-1
CASSLGRGGDTEAFF
TGTGCCAGCAGCTTAGGAAGGGGAGGTGACACTGAAGCTTTCTTT
>TRBD2|TRBV9|.|TRBJ2-2
CASSVRSSGGRGTGELFF
TGTGCCAGCAGCGTCCGATCAAGCGGGGGTAGAGGGACCGGGGAGCTGTTTTTT
>TRBD1|TRBV5-6|few|TRBJ1-1
CASSRQGNTEAFF
TGTGCCAGCAGTCGACAGGGGAACACTGAAGCTTTCTTT
>.|TRBV5-1|.|TRBJ2-2
CASTGPPGNSGELFF
TGCGCCAGCACCGGCCCCCCGGGGAACAGCGGGGAGCTGTTTTTT
>TRBD2|TRBV4-2|.|TRBJ2-3
CASSPYGSGGGKDTQYF
TGTGCCAGCAGCCCCTACGGTAGCGGGGGGGGGAAAGATACGCAGTATTTT
>TRBD2|TRBV27|once|TRBJ2-7
CASSLVLAGGPYEQYF
TGTGCCAGCAGTTTAGTTCTAGCGGGGGGGCCCTACGAGCAGTACTTC
>TRBD2|TRBV28|.|TRBJ2-1
CASSPTGRVNEQFF
TGTGCCAGCAGTCCGACGGGGAGGGTCAATGAGCAGTTCTTC
>TRBD1|TRBV6-5|.|TRBJ1-1
CASRGTGSGTEAFF
TGTGCCAGCAGGGGGACAGGGTCGGGCACTGAAGCTTTCTTT
>TRBD1|TRBV4-1|.|TRBJ1-1
CASSQVGGGTEAFF
TGCGCCAGCAGCCAAGTAGGGGGCGGAACTGAAGCTTTCTTT
>.|TRBV28|.|TRBJ1-1
CASSLLGGTEAFF
TGTGCCAGCAGTTTATTGGGGGGTACTGAAGCTTTCTTT
>.|TRBV7-9|.|TRBJ1-2
CASRPVGGYGYTF
TGTGCCAGCAGACCCGTCGGGGGCTATGGCTACACCTTC
>.|TRBV28|.|TRBJ1-2
CASSPRVYGYTF
TGTGCCAGCAGCCCTCGGGTATATGGCTACACCTTC
>.|TRBV6-1|.|TRBJ1-5
CASSVQVNQPQHF
TGTGCCAGCAGTGTACAGGTCAATCAGCCCCAGCATTTT
>TRBD1|TRBV11-2|.|TRBJ1-6
CASSSQGVNSPLHF
TGTGCCAGCAGCAGCCAGGGGGTTAATTCACCCCTCCACTTT
>TRBD1|TRBV7-9|few|TRBJ1-6
CASSRGQGADSSPLHF
TGTGCCAGCAGCCGCGGACAGGGGGCGGATAGTTCACCCCTCCACTTT
>TRBD1|TRBV5-1|.|TRBJ1-1
CASSAKGAGTEAFF
TGCGCCAGCAGCGCTAAGGGGGCAGGGACTGAAGCTTTCTTT
>.|TRBV2|.|TRBJ1-5
CASRLDEGGQPQHF
TGTGCCAGCAGGCTGGACGAGGGAGGTCAGCCCCAGCATTTT
>.|TRBV6-5|.|TRBJ2-7
CASSIGTDAYEQYF
TGTGCCAGCAGTATAGGGACTGATGCCTACGAGCAGTACTTC
>TRBD1|TRBV7-2|.|TRBJ1-1
CASSLYRQGSTEAFF
TGTGCCAGCAGCTTATACCGACAGGGGAGCACTGAAGCTTTCTTT
>TRBD2|TRBV27|.|TRBJ2-7
CASSASGGPYEQYF
TGTGCCAGCAGCGCTAGCGGGGGGCCCTACGAGCAGTACTTC
>TRBD1|TRBV6-1|.|TRBJ2-7
CASNHGQGQYEQYF
TGTGCCAGCAATCACGGACAGGGGCAGTACGAGCAGTACTTC
>.|TRBV11-1|.|TRBJ1-1
CASSSKNTEAFF
TGTGCCAGCAGCAGCAAGAACACTGAAGCTTTCTTT
>.|TRBV18|once|TRBJ2-3
CASSPPSSDLGTDTQYF
TGTGCCAGCTCACCACCCTCTAGTGACCTGGGCACAGATACGCAGTATTTT
>.|TRBV5-4|once|TRBJ2-5
CASSFWGGGETQYF
TGTGCCAGCAGCTTCTGGGGGGGCGGAGAGACCCAGTACTTC
>TRBD1|TRBV4-1|.|TRBJ1-2
CASSQPISGTGVSYTF
TGCGCCAGCAGCCAACCGATTTCCGGGACAGGGGTGAGCTACACCTTC
>TRBD1|TRBV5-4|.|TRBJ1-2
CASSLNRGQNYGYTF
TGTGCCAGCAGTCTAAACAGGGGGCAAAACTATGGCTACACCTTC
>TRBD1|TRBV6-5|.|TRBJ2-7
CASSRQGDEQYF
TGTGCCAGCAGTCGACAGGGAGACGAGCAGTACTTC
>TRBD2|TRBV5-1|.|TRBJ2-1
CASSLVLAGVSSYNEQFF
TGCGCCAGCAGCTTGGTCCTAGCGGGGGTTTCTTCCTACAATGAGCAGTTCTTC
>.|TRBV7-2|.|TRBJ2-7
CASSLAVTIAYEQYF
TGTGCCAGCAGCTTAGCGGTGACTATAGCCTACGAGCAGTACTTC
>TRBD2|TRBV6-5|.|TRBJ2-1
CASSRLSGRANEQFF
TGTGCCAGCAGTCGTCTGTCGGGGAGGGCCAATGAGCAGTTCTTC
>.|TRBV27|.|TRBJ1-4
CASSAPGPNEKLFF
TGTGCCAGCAGTGCCCCAGGGCCGAATGAAAAACTGTTTTTT
>.|TRBV11-2|.|TRBJ2-1
CASSLDPGSNEQFF
TGTGCCAGCAGCTTAGATCCCGGGTCCAATGAGCAGTTCTTC
>TRBD1|TRBV19|few|TRBJ2-3
CASSNLGTGVPAQYF
TGTGCCAGTAGTAATCTCGGGACAGGGGTCCCCGCGCAATATTTT